This TCR beta chain was obtained from a study of blood T cell repertoires in COVID-19. Study in general: There were acute and convalescent COVID-19 samples, and they came from the United States, Italy and Spain. T cells, B-cell-depleted T cells, or PBMCs provided the cDNA or gDNA that served as material.

Authors' analysis steps: Using reference gene primer amplification, nucleated cell counts were estimated. Sequencing was performed with immunoSEQ multiplex PCR; in TCRdb, only in-frame clones are kept and a portion is missing. That table furnishes V, J and clone size, whereas the DNA furnished D and trimming. The sample consists of 45,000 or so clones, roughly 88% of them appearing once. The V gene's germline CDR1 is KGHSH and CDR2 LQKENI. The CDR3 loop spans 17 amino acids. With 4 bases clipped from V and 0 bases from J, the junction kept 5 bases outside the gene matches. The sequence was obtained from a woman aged 55-70 years with acute or convalescent COVID-19. The V gene is TRBV18, the J gene TRBJ2-1, with 11 nucleotides matching TRBD2. Sequenced sample: peripheral blood. The CDR3 nucleotides read TGTGCCAGCTCACGGACTAGCGGGCCAAGCTCCTACAATGAGCAGTTCTTC. Translation gives CASSRTSGPSSYNEQFF.